There are many counts of the clone carrying this T cell receptor beta chain. These data belong to a study of neurological immune-mediated disorders. This CDR3 has 15 amino acids. Germline assignment: CDR1 DFQATT and CDR2 SNEGSKA (reference sequence). V lost 3 bases to trimming and J lost 1 base, with 12 bases between them. TCRdb called the 5' RACE reads again in MiXCR, with one record for every CDR3 protein. The repertoire includes 71,000 or so distinct CDR3 sequences, about 13% of them detected once, and around 4.3% sits in the top ten. Time point denoted: longitudinal time-point 1 (baseline). The specimen sequenced was PBMCs. The clonotype originates from a female donor with HTLV-1-associated myelopathy (HAM/TSP). The chain has TRBV20-1 and TRBJ2-2; D possibly corresponds to TRBD1 (6 bases). The CDR3 coding sequence is TGCAGTGCTAGTAAGGGACACTTGAACACCGGGGAGCTGTTTTTT. This translates into CSASKGHLNTGELFF.